This T cell receptor beta chain was retrieved from a study of blood T cell repertoires in COVID-19. Study in general: PBMCs, B-cell-depleted T cells, or T cells were the source of the cDNA or gDNA that made up the material.

Per the original methods: How many nucleated cells were present was estimated from reference gene primer amplification. Profiled with immunoSEQ multiplex PCR; TCRdb holds only in-frame clones, not every one. V and J calls plus clone size are reproduced from that table; the DNA served to infer D and trimming. The table records about 210,000 clones, under 95% of them present only once. Sample: peripheral blood. The clonotype comes from a man aged 30 to 39 with acute or convalescent COVID-19.

The CDR3 DNA is TGTGCCAGTAGGGACAGGGGCGCTTTTTACACTGAAGCTTTCTTT. Amino acid sequence: CASRDRGAFYTEAFF. The rearrangement joins TRBV19 to TRBJ1-1, with TRBD1 matching 9 bases. The V gene's germline CDR1 is LNHDA and CDR2 SQIVND (reference sequence). The V segment lost 6 bases and the J segment 3 bases; nucleotides outside the gene matches: 8. The CDR3 sequence is 15 residues long.